Listed below are T cell receptor beta chains from one sample, sequenced in a study of breast tumors, draining lymph nodes, adjacent tissues. TCRdb itself ran the multiplex PCR reads through MiXCR, one entry per CDR3 protein. Of some 130,000 distinct CDR3 sequences listed, 20% to 25% are singletons. The sequencing input was axillary lymph node tissue. The receptors originated from a female donor with breast cancer. Some clones in this sample may be carry-over from other donors' samples. The CDR3 runs from the conserved cysteine through the conserved F or W. D genes are given only for firm matches. Clone size is given for some rows only: seen once, a few or many times, or a class if the clone is expanded.

D	J	length	size	V	CDR3	DNA
TRBD1	TRBJ2-7	14	many	TRBV5-8	CASSLDRGTYEQYF	TGTGCCAGCAGCTTGGACAGGGGTACCTACGAGCAGTACTTC
TRBD1	TRBJ2-7	15	many	TRBV20-1	CSAPRTGQPSYEQYF	TGCAGTGCTCCCCGAACGGGACAGCCATCCTACGAGCAGTACTTC
-	TRBJ2-3	16	many	TRBV5-1	CASSPGTDPRTDTQYF	TGCGCCAGCAGCCCCGGGACCGACCCCCGCACAGATACGCAGTATTTT
TRBD2	TRBJ2-5	14	once	TRBV3-1	CASSQSGGPETPYF	TGTGCCAGCAGCCAGTCGGGAGGGCCTGAGACCCCGTACTTC
-	TRBJ2-3	14	many	TRBV10-3	CAISITGVTDTQYF	TGTGCCATCAGTATCACGGGAGTTACAGATACGCAGTATTTT
-	TRBJ2-1	16	once	TRBV6-5	CASSQGPPSSYNEQFF	TGTGCCAGCAGTCAGGGACCGCCGAGCTCCTACAATGAGCAGTTCTTC
-	TRBJ2-6	15	many	TRBV24-1	CATSVHGSGANVLTF	TGTGCCACCAGTGTCCATGGGTCTGGGGCCAACGTCCTGACTTTC
-	TRBJ1-1	15	once	TRBV18	CASSPVRDWGTEAFF	TGTGCCAGCTCGCCGGTCAGGGACTGGGGCACTGAAGCTTTCTTT
-	TRBJ2-5	12	many	TRBV20-1	CSSNSKQETQYF	TGCAGTTCGAACTCCAAACAAGAGACCCAGTACTTC
-	TRBJ1-4	17	many	TRBV29-1	CSASLGGLSATNEKLFF	TGCAGCGCCTCTCTGGGTGGGCTTTCCGCAACTAATGAAAAACTGTTTTTT
-	TRBJ1-2	16	many	TRBV20-1	CSARGETYTTNYGYTF	TGCAGTGCTAGAGGGGAAACTTACACAACTAACTATGGCTACACCTTC
-	TRBJ1-5	14	many	TRBV9	CASSVSGGEGAQHF	TGTGCCAGCAGCGTATCAGGAGGGGAAGGGGCCCAGCATTTT
TRBD1	TRBJ1-2	15	many	TRBV6-6	CASSFGQGANYGYTF	TGTGCCAGCAGTTTCGGACAGGGCGCTAACTATGGCTACACCTTC
TRBD2	TRBJ2-3	15	few	TRBV6-2/TRBV6-3	CAGQALAGVSDTQYF	TGTGCCGGACAGGCACTAGCGGGAGTCTCAGATACGCAGTATTTT
-	TRBJ1-4	15	many	TRBV7-9	CASRGADSYNEKLFF	TGTGCCAGCAGAGGAGCAGATTCGTATAATGAAAAACTGTTTTTT
TRBD1	TRBJ2-2	16	many	TRBV7-8	CASSSTGTGPTGELFF	TGTGCCAGCAGCTCCACCGGGACAGGGCCCACCGGGGAGCTGTTTTTT
-	TRBJ1-4	16	many	TRBV19	CASSPKSGTRHEKLFF	TGTGCCAGTAGCCCGAAGAGCGGGACGAGACATGAAAAACTGTTTTTT
-	TRBJ1-1	13	few	TRBV2	CASMQGGYTEAFF	TGTGCCAGCATGCAGGGAGGGTACACTGAAGCTTTCTTT
TRBD1	TRBJ2-1	14	many	TRBV2	CASSISVTGARWFF	TGTGCCAGCAGTATATCGGTTACAGGGGCGAGATGGTTCTTC
-	TRBJ1-2	15	many	TRBV19	CASSLRFQALYGYTF	TGTGCCAGTAGCCTTAGATTTCAGGCTTTATATGGCTACACCTTC
-	TRBJ2-2	13	few	TRBV10-2	CASSGNWAGELFF	TGCGCCAGCAGTGGCAACTGGGCCGGGGAGCTGTTTTTT
-	TRBJ2-3	16	-	TRBV28	CASSRGISGLADTQYF	TGTGCCAGCAGCAGGGGGATTAGCGGTCTCGCGGATACGCAGTATTTT
TRBD2	TRBJ2-5	17	-	TRBV28	CASSFPVGLAGDETQYF	TGTGCCAGCAGTTTTCCCGTAGGACTAGCGGGAGACGAGACCCAGTACTTC
-	TRBJ1-3	11	few	TRBV28	CASSRSDTIYF	TGTGCCAGCAGTCGGTCGGACACCATATATTTT
-	TRBJ2-1	12	many	TRBV7-3	CASSLGGDEQFF	TGTGCCAGCAGCTTAGGTGGAGATGAGCAGTTCTTC
-	TRBJ2-1	14	many	TRBV12-3/TRBV12-4	CASSRGAGNNEQFF	TGTGCCAGCAGTCGTGGGGCAGGGAACAATGAGCAGTTCTTC
TRBD2	TRBJ2-3	16	many	TRBV20-1	CSARPPLAGVPDTQYF	TGCAGTGCTAGGCCTCCTTTAGCGGGAGTGCCAGATACGCAGTATTTT
-	TRBJ2-7	15	-	TRBV7-8	CGSSLGWTGGRQQYF	TGTGGCAGCAGCTTAGGTTGGACAGGAGGGCGGCAGCAGTACTTC
-	TRBJ2-3	13	many	TRBV6-5	CASNSGVADTQYF	TGTGCCAGCAACTCCGGGGTGGCAGATACGCAGTATTTT
-	TRBJ1-3	13	-	TRBV28	CASTTPLGNTIYF	TGTGCCAGCACGACGCCTCTAGGAAACACCATATATTTT
-	TRBJ2-1	10	many	TRBV30	CACDPGPPFF	TGTGCCTGTGATCCGGGCCCCCCGTTCTTC
TRBD1	TRBJ2-7	14	many	TRBV6-6	CASSLTRQGDEQYF	TGTGCCAGCAGTCTCACGAGACAGGGTGACGAGCAGTACTTC
TRBD1	TRBJ2-7	15	many	TRBV24-1	CATKYGTASLGGQYF	TGTGCCACCAAATACGGGACAGCCTCACTAGGGGGGCAGTACTTC
TRBD2	TRBJ2-1	20	many	TRBV10-3	CAISEETSGPRNLRYNEQFF	TGTGCCATCAGTGAGGAGACTAGCGGGCCCCGAAATCTCCGTTACAATGAGCAGTTCTTC
-	TRBJ2-3	14	many	TRBV12-3/TRBV12-4	CASSLGGSTDTQYF	TGTGCCAGCAGTTTAGGCGGTAGCACAGATACGCAGTATTTT
TRBD2	TRBJ2-1	17	many	TRBV4-2	CASSQGSLAGDRNEQFF	TGTGCCAGCAGCCAAGGTTCCCTAGCGGGAGATAGGAATGAGCAGTTCTTC
-	TRBJ2-1	13	many	TRBV5-4	CASSQPRYNEQFF	TGTGCCAGCAGCCAACCCCGATACAATGAGCAGTTCTTC
-	TRBJ1-2	14	many	TRBV2	CASSDQGDNYGYTF	TGTGCCAGCAGTGATCAGGGAGATAACTATGGCTACACCTTC
-	TRBJ2-1	18	many	TRBV6-5	CASSYSLPGPTRSNEQFF	TGTGCCAGCAGTTACTCGCTCCCGGGACCCACGAGGAGCAATGAGCAGTTCTTC
-	TRBJ1-5	14	-	TRBV27	CASWRGGANQPQHF	TGTGCCAGCTGGCGGGGGGGGGCCAATCAGCCCCAGCATTTT
TRBD1	TRBJ1-2	13	many	TRBV6-5	CASSSTGTYGYTF	TGTGCCAGCAGTTCGACAGGGACCTATGGCTACACCTTC
-	TRBJ1-4	15	many	TRBV9	CASSPGRFRGEKLFF	TGTGCCAGCAGCCCCGGGCGTTTTCGAGGTGAAAAACTGTTTTTT
TRBD1	TRBJ1-2	13	many	TRBV12-3/TRBV12-4	CASSERTGLGYTF	TGTGCCAGCTCCGAGAGGACAGGGCTTGGCTACACCTTC
-	TRBJ1-2	13	many	TRBV12-3/TRBV12-4	CASSFSLVRGYTF	TGTGCCAGCAGTTTCAGCCTAGTACGTGGCTACACCTTC
TRBD1	TRBJ2-1	15	many	TRBV24-1	CATSVSGTVYNEQFF	TGTGCCACCAGTGTTTCCGGGACAGTATACAATGAGCAGTTCTTC
-	TRBJ1-2	12	many	TRBV7-3	CASSKGEGGYTF	TGTGCCAGCAGCAAAGGGGAGGGCGGCTACACCTTC
TRBD2	TRBJ2-1	18	many	TRBV20-1	CSARDHTELAGRRNEQFF	TGCAGTGCTAGAGACCATACCGAGCTAGCGGGTAGAAGGAATGAGCAGTTCTTC
-	TRBJ1-6	13	many	TRBV20-1	CSARAVRNSPLHF	TGCAGTGCTAGGGCCGTCCGCAATTCACCCCTCCACTTT
TRBD1	TRBJ1-5	17	many	TRBV20-1	CSAIPGQGHYSNQPQHF	TGCAGTGCTATCCCCGGACAGGGGCATTATAGCAATCAGCCCCAGCATTTT
-	TRBJ1-3	15	few	TRBV11-2	CASSSSGPSGNTIYF	TGTGCCAGCAGCTCCTCAGGGCCCTCTGGAAACACCATATATTTT
TRBD1	TRBJ1-2	14	many	TRBV19	CASSAGGASDGYTF	TGTGCCAGTAGCGCAGGGGGCGCTTCTGATGGCTACACCTTC
TRBD2	TRBJ2-5	16	many	TRBV6-2/TRBV6-3	CASSYALAAGQETQYF	TGTGCCAGCAGTTACGCCCTAGCGGCGGGGCAAGAGACCCAGTACTTC